These 23 T cell receptor beta chains share one sample of origin, sequenced in a study of T cells after posttransplantation cyclophosphamide. The naive gate required viable CD3+CD4+ or CD3+CD8+ cells with CCR7+CD45RA+CD45RO-CD95-CD27+CD28+ phenotype. Using immunoSEQ multiplex PCR, the repertoire was profiled, and TCRdb retains in-frame clones only, with some absent. The sample shows about 32,000 clones, 91% of them seen only once. Sequenced sample: naive CD4+ T cells sorted from blood. The receptors stem from a man aged 25-45 years in good health and a related stem cell transplant donor.

The gene calls are TRBV30 and TRBJ1-5, with TRBD1 matching 8 bases. The V gene end was trimmed by 3 bases and the J gene end by 6 bases; junction bases not matched to a gene: 7. CDR3 length: 14 residues. From germline, CDR1 is GTSNPN and CDR2 SVGIG (reference sequence). The CDR3 spells CAWRRTGNPQPQHF. The CDR3 nucleotides are TGTGCCTGGAGAAGGACAGGGAATCCTCAGCCCCAGCATTTT.

This clone was recorded only once. The chain employs TRBV5-8 and TRBJ2-5; 12 bases line up with TRBD1. The V gene end was trimmed by 2 bases and the J gene end by 5 bases; junction bases not matched to a gene: 4. CDR1 and CDR2 from the germline V gene are SGHTS and YDEGEE. The CDR3 has 15 residues. The CDR3 is CASSFGTGGRETQYF. DNA for the CDR3: TGTGCCAGCAGCTTTGGGACAGGGGGCAGGGAGACCCAGTACTTC.

The chain uses TRBV14 and TRBJ2-3; D uncertain. Deletions cut 3 bases from V and 0 bases from J, with 10 bases between. Germline lookup yields CDR1 SGHDN and CDR2 FVKESK. The CDR3 consists of 15 residues. CDR3 sequence (DNA): TGTGCCAGCAGCCATGGAGACTGGAGCACAGATACGCAGTATTTT. Translating it yields CASSHGDWSTDTQYF.

The chain uses TRBV7-2 and TRBJ2-5; 12 positions agree with TRBD2. CDR1 is SGHTA, CDR2 FQGNSA, per germline. The trim removed 3 bases at V and 5 bases at J, leaving 1 base unmatched. The CDR3 extends over 14 amino acids. The CDR3 spells CASSFLAGGETQYF. In DNA form, the CDR3 reads TGTGCCAGCAGCTTCCTAGCGGGGGGGGAGACCCAGTACTTC.

The gene calls are TRBV7-3 and TRBJ2-1; 10 bases are a match to TRBD2. This CDR3 has 17 amino acids. The germline CDR1 and CDR2 sequences are SGHTA and FQGTGA. V was clipped by 0 bases and J by 7 bases; unmatched bases: 9. The CDR3: CASSLTGRLAGANEQFF. CDR3 bases: TGTGCCAGCAGCTTAACGGGGAGGCTAGCGGGGGCTAATGAGCAGTTCTTC.

This rearrangement joins TRBV7-2 to TRBJ2-1; TRBD2 aligns across 15 bases. This CDR3 is built from 19 residues. The trim removed 5 bases at V and 0 bases at J, leaving 8 bases unmatched. The germline V gene has CDR1 SGHTA and CDR2 FQGNSA. In DNA, the CDR3 is TGTGCCAGCAGCCGTCCGGGACTAGCGGGGGGCCACTCCTACAATGAGCAGTTCTTC. Amino acids: CASSRPGLAGGHSYNEQFF.

The chain uses TRBV5-5 and TRBJ1-5; no clear D gene. Per the germline V gene, CDR1 is SGHKS and CDR2 is YYEKEE (reference sequence). V was clipped by 2 bases and J by 2 bases, with 14 bases between them. The CDR3 length is 16 residues. The CDR3 region has the DNA TGTGCCAGCAGCTTATACTTAGAGGCGGGCAATCAGCCCCAGCATTTT. Translation: CASSLYLEAGNQPQHF.

This clone appeared a single time. The chain has TRBV9 and TRBJ2-5; 7 positions agree with TRBD2. Germline lookup yields CDR1 SGDLS and CDR2 YYNGEE. Trimming took 3 bases from V and 4 from J; bases not matched to a gene: 9. The CDR3 is 15 residues long. The CDR3 DNA is TGTGCCAGCAGCGGCACGGGGCGGGGGATAGAGACCCAGTACTTC. It translates to CASSGTGRGIETQYF. Using reference TRBV9 and TRBJ2-5 for the parts outside the CDR3, the full variable domain is DSGVTQTPKHLITATGQRVTLRCSPRSGDLSVYWYQQSLDQGLQFLIQYYNGEERAKGNILERFSAQQFPDLHSELNLSSLELGDSALYFCASSGTGRGIETQYFGPGTRLLVL.

This clone has a handful of counts. This rearrangement joins TRBV6-1 to TRBJ2-7, with TRBD1 as a possible D gene (5 bases). From germline, CDR1 is MNHNS and CDR2 SASEGT. Trimming removed 1 base at V and 0 bases at J, with 13 bases between. This CDR3 has 16 residues. CDR3 region: CASSEDRSRSSYEQYF. In nucleotides, the CDR3 is TGTGCCAGCAGTGAAGACAGGTCCCGGAGCTCCTACGAGCAGTACTTC.

The chain links TRBV28 to TRBJ2-7; weak D call: TRBD2 (5 bases). This CDR3 is built from 14 residues. Trimming cost V 5 bases and J 2 bases, with 13 bases left between them. The germline V gene has CDR1 MDHEN and CDR2 SYDVKM. The CDR3, as DNA: TGTGCCAGCAGTCTCCCTGGAGGAACCTACGAGCAGTACTTC. Translation: CASSLPGGTYEQYF.

A remark on this clone: Other nucleotide sequences in the sample specify the same CDR3. The chain couples TRBV9 to TRBJ1-1; perhaps TRBD1 as D (5 bases). CDR3 length: 15 amino acids. The V gene lost 0 bases and the J gene lost 0 bases, with 9 bases spanning the gap. Germline V CDR1 and CDR2: SGDLS, YYNGEE. The CDR3, as DNA: TGTGCCAGCAGCGTAGGGGGGGGGATGAACACTGAAGCTTTCTTT. Residues: CASSVGGGMNTEAFF.

As regards this clone: The same CDR3 is also encoded by other DNA sequences in this sample. The chain's CDR3 is CASSSGLLGADTQYF. CDR3 nucleotides: TGTGCCAGCAGCTCGGGACTCCTTGGGGCAGATACGCAGTATTTT. The chain employs TRBV5-4 and TRBJ2-3; maybe TRBD2 (6 bases). The germline gives CDR1 SGHNT, CDR2 YYREEE (reference sequence). CDR3 size: 15 residues. The V end lost 3 bases, the J end lost 4 bases, and 15 bases lay between the germline ends.

The chain combines TRBV25-1 with TRBJ2-2, with 9 positions matching TRBD1. V trimming: 4 bases; J trimming: 0 bases; junction bases outside the gene matches: 3. The CDR3 has 16 amino acids. CDR1 and CDR2 (germline): MGHDK, SYGVNS. The CDR3 loop is CASSARQGANTGELFF. The CDR3 nucleotides are TGTGCCAGCAGTGCTAGACAGGGGGCGAACACCGGGGAGCTGTTTTTT.

Here the CDR3 DNA reads TGTGCCAGCAGCCCGAGGTCGGGGGAACACTACGAGCAGTACTTC. This translates into CASSPRSGEHYEQYF. The J gene is TRBJ2-7, the V gene TRBV5-4; D is possibly TRBD2 (6 bases). Germline CDR1 SGHNT, CDR2 YYREEE (reference sequence). This CDR3 comprises 15 residues. Trimming cost V 4 bases and J 3 bases, with 17 bases left between them. The complete variable domain, with remaining parts taken from reference TRBV5-4 and TRBJ2-7, reads ETGVTQSPTHLIKTRGQQVTLRCSSQSGHNTVSWYQQALGQGPQFIFQYYREEENGRGNFPPRFSGLQFPNYSSELNVNALELDDSALYLCASSPRSGEHYEQYFGPGTRLTVT.

The J gene is TRBJ2-7, the V gene TRBV7-9, with 7 bases that match TRBD2. Germline lookup yields CDR1 SEHNR and CDR2 FQNEAQ (reference sequence). The V gene end was trimmed by 2 bases and the J gene end by 6 bases; junction bases not matched to a gene: 10. The CDR3 totals 15 residues. CDR3 in DNA: TGTGCCAGCAGCTTACTGGGGGGGGACCCCCTCGAGCAGTACTTC. Its translation: CASSLLGGDPLEQYF.

V gene TRBV14 combines with J gene TRBJ1-1; the match to TRBD1 covers 9 bases. Germline loops: CDR1 SGHDN, CDR2 FVKESK. This CDR3 spans 15 amino acids. With V trimmed by 5 bases and J by 5 bases, 9 bases remained unmatched. The CDR3 protein is CASSRHRGLDTEAFF. In DNA form, the CDR3 reads TGTGCCAGCAGCAGACACAGGGGGCTTGATACTGAAGCTTTCTTT. Full variable domain (rest looked up from reference TRBV14 and TRBJ1-1): EAGVTQFPSHSVIEKGQTVTLRCDPISGHDNLYWYRRVMGKEIKFLLHFVKESKQDESGMPNNRFLAERTGGTYSTLKVQPAELEDSGVYFCASSRHRGLDTEAFFGQGTRLTVV.

The rearrangement joins TRBV21-1 to TRBJ2-3; whether TRBD1, the table's D call, matches the DNA was not checked. TRBV21-1 constitutes a pseudogene. The CDR3 is 16 residues long. CDR3 residues: CASSNGQGRGTDTQYF. The CDR3 DNA reads TGTGCCAGCAGCAATGGACAGGGGCGCGGCACAGATACGCAGTATTTT.

The chain recombines TRBV14 with TRBJ2-7; D perhaps matches TRBD2 (6 bases). CDR1 SGHDN and CDR2 FVKESK come from the germline V gene. V was cut by 0 bases and J by 3 bases, with 21 bases left in between. The CDR3 has 18 residues. CDR3 sequence reads: CASSQDLPLAAPGYEQYF. Written as DNA, the CDR3 is TGTGCCAGCAGCCAAGATCTGCCACTAGCCGCGCCAGGCTACGAGCAGTACTTC.

The rearrangement joins TRBV10-3 to TRBJ2-5, with TRBD2 matching over 9 bases. Losses at the gene ends were 0 bases for V and 2 bases for J; bases not matched to a gene: 4. The CDR3 sequence is 16 residues long. CDR1 and CDR2 (germline): ENHRY, SYGVKD. The CDR3 nucleotides read TGTGCCATCAGTGAGTCGAGCGGGGGGCAACAAGAGACCCAGTACTTC. Protein sequence: CAISESSGGQQETQYF.

The chain joins TRBV12-5 to TRBJ2-2, with D perhaps matching TRBD1 (6 bases). Germline V gives CDR1 LGHNT, CDR2 FRNRAP. The CDR3 contains 16 residues. V was trimmed by 4 bases and J by 0 bases, leaving 12 bases between them. Here the CDR3 reads CASGSVGTSNTGELFF. DNA of the CDR3: TGTGCTAGTGGTTCGGTGGGGACATCGAACACCGGGGAGCTGTTTTTT.

The table lists this clone with a few counts. The sample holds other DNA sequences that translate to the same CDR3. V usage is TRBV5-1 and J usage is TRBJ1-2, with D uncertain. CDR1 SGHRS and CDR2 YFSETQ come from the germline V gene. The ends were cut back, 4 bases at V and 2 bases at J, with 9 bases in the middle. This CDR3 has 13 amino acids. This chain's CDR3 is CASSPDTNYGYTF. The CDR3 nucleotides read TGCGCCAGCAGCCCCGACACAAACTATGGCTACACCTTC.

The rearrangement links TRBV7-3 to TRBJ2-1; TRBD2 aligns across 12 bases. The CDR3 has 16 amino acids. Germline CDR1 and CDR2: SGHTA and FQGTGA. Trimming removed 5 bases from V and 5 bases from J; junction bases left unmatched: 7. The CDR3 region has the DNA TGTGCCAGCAGCCCAAGGACTAGCGGGGCTCACAATGAGCAGTTCTTC. It is translated as CASSPRTSGAHNEQFF.

In its sample, this clone was seen a few times. This chain links TRBV10-3 with TRBJ1-6, with D unclear. Trimming pared 2 bases from V and 10 bases from J, leaving 12 bases between. This CDR3 has 14 amino acids. Germline CDR1 and CDR2: ENHRY and SYGVKD. CDR3 region: CAISEKLGSSPLHF. The CDR3 DNA reads TGTGCCATCAGTGAGAAGTTAGGGAGCTCACCCCTCCACTTT.